This passage covers 20 T cell receptor beta chains from one sample sequenced in a study of spatial heterogeneity in lung cancer. One entry per CDR3 protein results from TCRdb running MiXCR on the 5' RACE reads. Among around 7,900 distinct CDR3 sequences listed, 6.5% to 9% were seen once. This sample's time point: sample taken at primary tumor resection. Whole-study results and caveats: Counts of expanded intratumoral alpha and beta TCRs tracked tumor mutation counts.

Antigen specificity for these receptors is unknown. Here the sequenced sample was lung tumor tissue, taken at surgery. The receptors shown here come from a male donor with early-stage non-small cell lung cancer.

This clonotype has at least ten counts. V is TRBV4-1 and J is TRBJ2-7; a possible D gene is TRBD1 (6 bases). The V end was cut by 3 bases, the J end by 4 bases, with 13 bases between. There are 14 residues in the CDR3. Germline V gene sequence: CDR1 MGHRA, CDR2 YSYEKL. CDR3 nucleotides: TGCGCCAGCAGCCACCCCGGGACAACATACGAGCAGTACTTC. Translating gives CASSHPGTTYEQYF.

This clonotype is judged medium-sized (0.01 to 0.1%). J is TRBJ2-7 and V is TRBV12-3 or TRBV12-4; TRBD1 or TRBD2 may be the D gene (6 bases each). This CDR3 has 14 residues. Trimming removed 4 bases from V and 7 bases from J, with 17 bases in between. The CDR3 DNA reads as TGTGCCAGCAGTTCCTGGGTGGGGGGCCGGGAGCAGTACTTC. Encoded protein: CASSSWVGGREQYF.

In its sample, this clonotype ranks as medium-sized. The chain carries TRBV5-1 and TRBJ2-1, with TRBD1 matching 9 bases. The V gene end was trimmed by 3 bases and the J gene end by 4 bases; junction bases not matched to a gene: 2. The CDR3 runs to 14 residues. CDR1 SGHRS and CDR2 YFSETQ come from the germline V gene. This chain's CDR3 is CASSSGTGYNEQFF. The CDR3 DNA reads TGCGCCAGCAGCTCTGGGACAGGGTACAATGAGCAGTTCTTC.

This clonotype ranks as medium-sized. The chain combines TRBV7-2 with TRBJ2-5, with D perhaps TRBD1 or TRBD2 (5 bases each). The ends were cut back, 4 bases at V and 5 bases at J, with 17 bases in the middle. This CDR3 spans 15 amino acids. Germline V gives CDR1 SGHTA, CDR2 FQGNSA. CDR3 loop: CASSWQMAEGETQYF. The CDR3 DNA reads as TGTGCCAGCAGCTGGCAGATGGCTGAGGGGGAGACCCAGTACTTC.

This clonotype is deemed medium-sized. This chain uses TRBV20-1 with TRBJ2-1; 10 bases are shared with TRBD2. The germline V gene encodes CDR1 DFQATT and CDR2 SNEGSKA (reference sequence). The CDR3 is 14 residues long. After removal of 6 bases from V and 6 bases from J, the junction contained 8 bases not matched to a gene. The CDR3 DNA sequence: TGCAGTGCCGGCACTAGCGGGGCCGTCAATGAGCAGTTCTTC. Translating it yields CSAGTSGAVNEQFF.

This clonotype was seen at least ten times. The chain uses TRBV6-2 or TRBV6-3 and TRBJ1-5; unclear D gene. Germline CDR1 is MNHEY and CDR2 is SVGEGT. This CDR3 spans 14 amino acids. Trimming stripped 4 bases from V and 1 base from J, with 8 bases between. The CDR3 DNA reads TGTGCCAGCAGTTTATACTCCAGCAATCAGCCCCAGCATTTT. As protein: CASSLYSSNQPQHF.

In this sample, this clonotype turned up many times. J is TRBJ1-1 and V is TRBV20-1; no clear D gene. CDR3 length: 13 residues. Between the trimmed V and J ends, which lost 8 bases and 0 bases, there was a span of 13 bases. CDR1 DFQATT and CDR2 SNEGSKA come from the germline V gene (reference sequence). Written as DNA, the CDR3 is TGCAGTCCATCGGGCAGCATGAACACTGAAGCTTTCTTT. Its translation is CSPSGSMNTEAFF.

This clonotype showed up many times. The V and J genes are TRBV29-1 and TRBJ2-2, with 7 bases lining up with TRBD2. The CDR3 totals 14 residues. Germline V gene data show CDR1 as SQVTM and CDR2 as ANQGSEA. Trimming took 2 bases from V and 2 from J; bases not matched to a gene: 2. The CDR3 coding sequence is TGCAGCGTTGAACGCGGGGGTAACACCGGGGAGCTGTTTTTT. It is translated as CSVERGGNTGELFF.

The chain links TRBV12-3 or TRBV12-4 to TRBJ2-7, with D possibly being TRBD1 (6 bases). V lost 4 bases to trimming and J lost 0 bases, with 10 bases between them. The CDR3 has 14 amino acids. The CDR3 DNA follows: TGTGCCAGCAGTTCGGGACAAGTCTCCTACGAGCAGTACTTC. Translation gives CASSSGQVSYEQYF.

This clonotype is deemed large. The rearrangement uses TRBV7-2 and TRBJ1-5; 9 bases match TRBD1. There are 15 residues in the CDR3. V lost 3 bases and J lost 5; bases outside the gene matches: 5. Germline values: CDR1 SGHTA, CDR2 FQGNSA. The CDR3 reads CASSFARQGDQPQHF. CDR3 bases: TGTGCCAGCAGCTTTGCTAGACAGGGGGATCAGCCCCAGCATTTT.

This clonotype was seen a handful of times. V usage is TRBV29-1 and J usage is TRBJ1-1; D not certain. The germline V gene encodes CDR1 SQVTM and CDR2 ANQGSEA. The CDR3 consists of 11 residues. V was trimmed by 8 bases and J by 11 bases, leaving 18 bases between them. The CDR3 spells CSPFNGASAFF. The CDR3 DNA sequence: TGCAGCCCTTTTAATGGAGCCTCGGCTTTCTTT.

This clonotype was seen many times. The CDR3 region has the DNA TGTGCCAGCAGTGTAGGCGGGGGGGCCGATGAGCAGTTCTTC. Translation gives CASSVGGGADEQFF. The chain is built from TRBV6-6 and TRBJ2-1, with TRBD2 identical over 9 bases. Germline CDR1 MNHNY, CDR2 SVGAGI (reference sequence). The CDR3 has 14 residues. V dropped 5 bases and J dropped 8; count of bases not matched to a gene: 7.

Within the sample, this clonotype is medium-sized. The gene calls are TRBV18 and TRBJ1-6; a possible D gene is TRBD1 (6 bases). CDR3 length: 15 residues. Germline V gene data show CDR1 as KGHSH and CDR2 as LQKENI. Between the trimmed V and J ends, which lost 2 bases and 4 bases, there was a span of 9 bases. CDR3 region: CASSPVTGYNSPLHF. The CDR3 DNA sequence: TGTGCCAGCTCACCAGTGACAGGTTATAATTCACCCCTCCACTTT.

The sample holds many counts of this clonotype. J is TRBJ2-4 and V is TRBV27; 15 nucleotides agree with TRBD2. J gave up 6 bases and V 6 bases, and 9 bases lay outside the gene matches. CDR1 is MNHEY and CDR2 is SMNVEV in the germline V gene (reference sequence). The CDR3 contains 17 residues. The DNA for the CDR3 is TGTGCCAGCAGGCTAGGGACTAGCGGGAGGTCGGGAAACATTCAGTACTTC. Amino acid sequence: CASRLGTSGRSGNIQYF.

The chain employs TRBV5-6 and TRBJ2-5; no clear D. V shed 0 bases and J shed 8 bases, with 11 bases lying between them. There are 13 residues in the CDR3. The germline CDR1 and CDR2 sequences are SGHDT and YYEEEE. The CDR3, as DNA: TGTGCCAGCAGCTTGGACAGTCGGCGAACCCAGTACTTC. Translation: CASSLDSRRTQYF.

This clonotype is labeled medium-sized. This chain uses TRBV9 with TRBJ2-5; 11 bases are a match to TRBD2. The CDR3 is made up of 17 amino acids. V was pared by 3 bases and J by 5 bases, with 12 bases of the junction left unmatched. Germline CDR1 is SGDLS and CDR2 is YYNGEE. CDR3 sequence: CASSAGTSGRQWETQYF. In DNA, the CDR3 is TGTGCCAGCAGCGCCGGGACTAGCGGTCGACAGTGGGAGACCCAGTACTTC.

The chain recombines TRBV7-6 with TRBJ1-1; tentative D call: TRBD1 (5 bases). This CDR3 has 12 residues. The germline V gene has CDR1 SGHVS and CDR2 FNYEAQ. Deletions cut 6 bases from V and 3 bases from J, with 8 bases between. The CDR3 protein is CASRGRDTEAFF. CDR3 in DNA: TGTGCCAGCAGGGGACGGGACACTGAAGCTTTCTTT.

This clonotype was seen at least ten times. The chain joins TRBV20-1 to TRBJ2-2; 8 nucleotides line up with TRBD1. The germline V gene encodes CDR1 DFQATT and CDR2 SNEGSKA (reference sequence). The CDR3 spans 15 residues. V shed 6 bases, J shed 3 bases, and the junction held 9 bases outside the gene matches. CDR3 sequence (DNA): TGCAGTGCAGATCCGGGACAGGAAGACACCGGGGAGCTGTTTTTT. Protein sequence: CSADPGQEDTGELFF.

This clonotype was seen ten or more times. The genes are TRBV7-2 and TRBJ2-7; possible D gene TRBD1, 6 bases. This CDR3 has 14 amino acids. V gave up 1 base and J gave up 12 bases, with 19 bases separating them. Germline V lookup: CDR1 SGHTA, CDR2 FQGNSA. Here the CDR3 reads CASSLDTGTRIRYF. CDR3 DNA: TGTGCCAGCAGCTTAGACACAGGGACGAGGATTCGGTACTTC.

This clonotype is labeled as medium-sized. J is TRBJ1-1 and V is TRBV6-5; no clear D gene. The V end was cut by 6 bases, the J end by 5 bases, with 16 bases between. The CDR3 extends over 14 amino acids. Germline assignment: CDR1 MNHEY and CDR2 SVGAGI. DNA of the CDR3: TGTGCCAGCAGGCGATCCGGTGGAGGGACTGAAGCTTTCTTT. Translation: CASRRSGGGTEAFF.